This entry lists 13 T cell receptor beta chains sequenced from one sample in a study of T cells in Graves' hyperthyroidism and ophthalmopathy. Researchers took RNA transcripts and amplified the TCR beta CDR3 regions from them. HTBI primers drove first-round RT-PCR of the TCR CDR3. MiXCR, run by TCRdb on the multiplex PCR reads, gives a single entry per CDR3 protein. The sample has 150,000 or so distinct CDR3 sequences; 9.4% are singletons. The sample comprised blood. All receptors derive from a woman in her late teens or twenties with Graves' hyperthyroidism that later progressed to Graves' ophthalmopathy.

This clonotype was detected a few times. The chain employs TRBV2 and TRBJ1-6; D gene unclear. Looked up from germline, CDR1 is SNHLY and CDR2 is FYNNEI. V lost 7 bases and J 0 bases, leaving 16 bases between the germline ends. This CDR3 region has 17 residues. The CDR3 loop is CASTPPVLSSYNSPLHF. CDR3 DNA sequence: TGTGCCAGCACCCCCCCCGTTCTTAGCTCCTATAATTCACCCCTCCACTTT.

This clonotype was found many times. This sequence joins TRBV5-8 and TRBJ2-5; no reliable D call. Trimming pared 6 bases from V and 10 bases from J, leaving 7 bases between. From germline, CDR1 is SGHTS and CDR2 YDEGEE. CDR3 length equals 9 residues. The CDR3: CASMSNQYF. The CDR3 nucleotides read TGTGCCAGCATGAGCAACCAGTACTTC.

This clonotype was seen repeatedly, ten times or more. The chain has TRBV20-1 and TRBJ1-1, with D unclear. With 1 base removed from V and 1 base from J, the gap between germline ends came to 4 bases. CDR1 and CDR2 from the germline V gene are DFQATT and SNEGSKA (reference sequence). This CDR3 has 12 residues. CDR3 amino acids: CSARAQNTEAFF. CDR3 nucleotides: TGCAGTGCTAGAGCCCAGAACACTGAAGCTTTCTTT.

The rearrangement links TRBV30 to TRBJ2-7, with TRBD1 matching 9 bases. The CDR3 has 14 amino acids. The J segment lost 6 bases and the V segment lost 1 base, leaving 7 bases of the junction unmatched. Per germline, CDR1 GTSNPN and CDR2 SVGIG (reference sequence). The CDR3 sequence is CAWSGQGGLSEQYF. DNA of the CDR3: TGTGCCTGGAGTGGACAGGGGGGGCTCTCCGAGCAGTACTTC. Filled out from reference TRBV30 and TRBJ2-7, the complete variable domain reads SQTIHQWPATLVQPVGSPLSLECTVEGTSNPNLYWYRQAAGRGLQLLFYSVGIGQISSEVPQNLSASRPQDRQFILSSKKLLLSDSGFYLCAWSGQGGLSEQYFGPGTRLTVT.

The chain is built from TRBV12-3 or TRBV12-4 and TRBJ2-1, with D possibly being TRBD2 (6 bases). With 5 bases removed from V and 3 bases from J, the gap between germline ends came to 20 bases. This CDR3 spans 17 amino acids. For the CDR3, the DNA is TGTGCCAGCAGTCCATCCCCATCGGGGCGGGACTACAATGAGCAGTTCTTC. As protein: CASSPSPSGRDYNEQFF.

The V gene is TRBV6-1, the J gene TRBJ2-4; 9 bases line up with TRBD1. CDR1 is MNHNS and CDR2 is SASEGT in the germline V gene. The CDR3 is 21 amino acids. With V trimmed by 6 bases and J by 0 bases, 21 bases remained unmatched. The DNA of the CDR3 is TGTGCCAGCAGGCGAACAGGGGGCGCAACGAGTAATCTTCTAGCCAAAAACATTCAGTACTTC. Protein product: CASRRTGGATSNLLAKNIQYF.

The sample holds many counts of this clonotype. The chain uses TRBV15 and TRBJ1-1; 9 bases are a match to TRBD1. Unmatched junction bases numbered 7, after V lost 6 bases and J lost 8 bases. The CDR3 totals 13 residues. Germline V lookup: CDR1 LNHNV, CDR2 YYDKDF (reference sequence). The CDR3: CATSYIGTGEAFF. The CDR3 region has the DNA TGTGCCACCAGTTACATCGGGACAGGGGAAGCTTTCTTT.

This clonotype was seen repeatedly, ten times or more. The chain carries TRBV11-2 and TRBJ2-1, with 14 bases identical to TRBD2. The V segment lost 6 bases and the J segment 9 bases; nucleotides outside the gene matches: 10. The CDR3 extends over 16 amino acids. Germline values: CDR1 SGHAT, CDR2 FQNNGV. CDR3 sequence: CASRPPTSGRALEQFF. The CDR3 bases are TGTGCCAGCAGGCCCCCGACTAGCGGGAGGGCCCTTGAGCAGTTCTTC.

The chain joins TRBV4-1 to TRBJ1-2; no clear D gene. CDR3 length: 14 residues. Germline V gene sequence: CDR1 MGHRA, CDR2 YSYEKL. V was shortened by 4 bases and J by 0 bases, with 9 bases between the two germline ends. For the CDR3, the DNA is TGCGCCAGCAGCCTCACTTTTTCTAACTATGGCTACACCTTC. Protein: CASSLTFSNYGYTF.

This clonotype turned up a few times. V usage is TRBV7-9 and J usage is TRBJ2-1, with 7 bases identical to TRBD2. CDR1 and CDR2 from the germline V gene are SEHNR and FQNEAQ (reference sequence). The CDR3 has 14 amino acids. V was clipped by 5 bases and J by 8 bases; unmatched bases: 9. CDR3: CASSTGLGGDEQFF. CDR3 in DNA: TGTGCCAGCAGCACCGGACTAGGCGGGGATGAGCAGTTCTTC.

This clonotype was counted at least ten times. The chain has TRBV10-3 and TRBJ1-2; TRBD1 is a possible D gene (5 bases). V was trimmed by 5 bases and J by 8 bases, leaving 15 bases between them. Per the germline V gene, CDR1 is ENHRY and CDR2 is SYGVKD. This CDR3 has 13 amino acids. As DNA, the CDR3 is TGTGCCATCAGTCCCGGGACGGCTTACGGCTACACCTTC. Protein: CAISPGTAYGYTF.

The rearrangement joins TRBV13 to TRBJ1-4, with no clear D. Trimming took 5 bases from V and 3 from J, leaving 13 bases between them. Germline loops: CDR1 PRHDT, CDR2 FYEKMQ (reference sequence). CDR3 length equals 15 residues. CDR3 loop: CASSGSMGPNEKLFF. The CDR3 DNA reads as TGTGCCAGCAGCGGTAGCATGGGCCCTAATGAAAAACTGTTTTTT. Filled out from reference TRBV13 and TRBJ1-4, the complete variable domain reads AAGVIQSPRHLIKEKRETATLKCYPIPRHDTVYWYQQGPGQDPQFLISFYEKMQSDKGSIPDRFSAQQFSDYHSELNMSSLELGDSALYFCASSGSMGPNEKLFFGSGTQLSVL.

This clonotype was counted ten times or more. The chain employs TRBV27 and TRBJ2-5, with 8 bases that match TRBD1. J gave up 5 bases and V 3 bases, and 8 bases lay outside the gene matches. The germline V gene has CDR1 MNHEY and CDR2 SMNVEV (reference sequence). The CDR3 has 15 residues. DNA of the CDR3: TGTGCCAGCAGTTTTGGGACAGGCGCGGGTGAGACCCAGTACTTC. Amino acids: CASSFGTGAGETQYF.